This passage covers 28 T cell receptor beta chains from one sample sequenced in a study of beta chain features in type 1 diabetes. Since all of the isolated RNA was reverse transcribed, expressed TCRB transcripts were what got sequenced. Repertoires were generated with immunoSEQ multiplex PCR, while TCRdb's copy carries only in-frame clones and drops some. Of 390,000 or so clones in the sample, about 14% were seen once. Sequenced material: naive CD4+ T cells from blood. These receptors were taken from a man younger than 40 in good health.

This clone has only a few counts. This chain joins TRBV5-1 and TRBJ2-1; D is perhaps TRBD1 or TRBD2 (5 bases each). Trimming removed 0 bases from V and 5 bases from J, with 15 bases in between. The CDR3 loop spans 16 amino acids. The germline V gene encodes CDR1 SGHRS and CDR2 YFSETQ. CDR3 nucleotides: TGCGCCAGCAGCTTGGCGGCGGTCCGGGGCCACAATGAGCAGTTCTTC. Protein: CASSLAAVRGHNEQFF.

This clone occurred a few times. This chain uses TRBV7-2 with TRBJ2-7; no definite D call. Looked up from germline, CDR1 is SGHTA and CDR2 is FQGNSA. The germline V and J ends were trimmed by 4 bases and 3 bases, with 7 bases remaining between them. The CDR3 totals 12 residues. The CDR3 loop is CASSSSFYEQYF. The DNA for the CDR3 is TGTGCCAGCAGCTCCTCTTTCTACGAGCAGTACTTC.

In its sample, this clone was seen a few times. The V and J genes are TRBV18 and TRBJ2-7, with D hard to call. The CDR3 length is 13 residues. With 3 bases removed from V and 6 bases from J, the gap between germline ends came to 12 bases. The germline gives CDR1 KGHSH, CDR2 LQKENI. CDR3 DNA sequence: TGTGCCAGCTCACCGCTTACGACCTCCGAGCAGTACTTC. Translating gives CASSPLTTSEQYF.

This clone has a handful of counts. V usage is TRBV30 and J usage is TRBJ2-7, with D uncertain. Trimming removed 2 bases at V and 4 bases at J, with 12 bases between. Germline-derived CDR1 and CDR2 are GTSNPN and SVGIG (reference sequence). The CDR3 sequence is 13 residues long. This chain's CDR3 is CAWSRSLEYEQYV. The CDR3 coding sequence is TGTGCCTGGAGTCGGTCATTGGAATACGAGCAGTACGTC.

The chain has TRBV11-2 and TRBJ2-5; either TRBD1 or TRBD2 may supply D (5 bases each). The V gene's germline CDR1 is SGHAT and CDR2 FQNNGV. CDR3 length equals 13 residues. Trimming cost V 1 base and J 4 bases, with 7 bases left between them. CDR3 sequence (DNA): TGTGCCAGCAGCTTAGGGGACCGAGAGACCCAGTACTTC. Amino acids: CASSLGDRETQYF.

In regard to this clone: Germline and junction disagree at one end, which may indicate a read error. The V and J genes are TRBV7-2 and TRBJ2-5; D might be TRBD1 (6 bases). Per germline, CDR1 SGHTA and CDR2 FQGNSA. The CDR3 totals 14 residues. This CDR3 reads CASSLAGEQETQYF. The CDR3 nucleotides read TGTGCCAGCAGCCTAGCAGGGGAACAAGAGACCCAGTACTTC.

This clone was observed a few times. This sequence joins TRBV6-5 and TRBJ2-3; maybe TRBD2 (6 bases). CDR1 and CDR2 from the germline V gene are MNHEY and SVGAGI. Trimming shortened V by 8 bases and J by 3 bases, and 15 bases separated the two germline ends. The CDR3 loop spans 14 amino acids. In nucleotides, the CDR3 is TGTGCCAGCGGTCGAGCGGGTGGAACAGATACGCAGTATTTT. Protein: CASGRAGGTDTQYF.

V gene TRBV14 combines with J gene TRBJ2-3; 8 nucleotides agree with TRBD2. The CDR3 sequence is 15 residues long. V shed 3 bases and J 5 bases; nucleotides not matched to a gene: 7. CDR1 is SGHDN, CDR2 FVKESK, per germline. As DNA, the CDR3 is TGTGCCAGCAGCCACACCGGGACTAGAATAGATACGCAGTATTTT. Its translation is CASSHTGTRIDTQYF.

The rearrangement joins TRBV5-4 to TRBJ2-1, with D unresolved. The CDR3 totals 13 residues. Germline V lookup: CDR1 SGHNT, CDR2 YYREEE (reference sequence). V dropped 4 bases and J dropped 5 bases, with 10 bases sitting between them. CDR3 bases: TGTGCCAGCAGCCACCCGTCCAACAATGAGCAGTTCTTC. It yields the protein CASSHPSNNEQFF.

This clone came up a few times. This chain connects TRBV6-6 to TRBJ1-6, with no clear D. CDR3 length equals 13 residues. CDR1 and CDR2 from the germline V gene are MNHNY and SVGAGI (reference sequence). V was shortened by 8 bases and J by 6 bases, with 11 bases between the two germline ends. The CDR3: CASRDMLNSPLHF. Written as DNA, the CDR3 is TGTGCCAGCCGCGACATGCTTAATTCACCCCTCCACTTT.

The chain recombines TRBV7-3 with TRBJ2-3; 7 bases map to TRBD1. V lost 1 base and J lost 0; bases outside the gene matches: 1. The CDR3 covers 15 residues. Germline CDR1 and CDR2: SGHTA and FQGTGA. The CDR3 DNA is TGTGCCAGCAGCTTAAAGGGGGCTAGCACAGATACGCAGTATTTT. This sequence encodes CASSLKGASTDTQYF.

The chain uses TRBV18 and TRBJ2-5; 12 nucleotides agree with TRBD2. V dropped 3 bases and J dropped 3; count of bases not matched to a gene: 5. The CDR3 length is 16 residues. Germline lookup yields CDR1 KGHSH and CDR2 LQKENI. This CDR3 is CASSPLAGGREETQYF. In DNA form, the CDR3 reads TGTGCCAGCTCACCTCTAGCGGGAGGGCGCGAAGAGACCCAGTACTTC.

The chain carries TRBV9 and TRBJ2-1; unclear D gene. This CDR3 region has 17 residues. Germline CDR1 SGDLS, CDR2 YYNGEE. The V gene lost 3 bases and the J gene lost 7 bases, with 23 bases spanning the gap. Here the CDR3 DNA reads TGTGCCAGCAGCGAGAGCCTTGGGCGGATGGGATGGAATGAGCAGTTCTTC. As protein: CASSESLGRMGWNEQFF.

V usage is TRBV6-5 and J usage is TRBJ2-3; possible D gene TRBD2, 5 bases. CDR1 MNHEY and CDR2 SVGAGI come from the germline V gene. This CDR3 is 14 amino acids long. V lost 5 bases to trimming and J lost 3 bases, with 12 bases between them. The CDR3 DNA reads TGTGCCAGCAGTCGGACTGCGCGAACAGATACGCAGTATTTT. The encoded protein is CASSRTARTDTQYF.

This sequence joins TRBV5-4 and TRBJ2-3, with 11 nucleotides matching TRBD2. This CDR3 has 16 residues. V shed 2 bases, J shed 6 bases, and the junction held 8 bases outside the gene matches. CDR1 and CDR2 from the germline V gene are SGHNT and YYREEE (reference sequence). CDR3 residues: CASSFRLAGLEDTQYF. The DNA of the CDR3 is TGTGCCAGCAGCTTCCGACTAGCGGGACTCGAGGATACGCAGTATTTT.

The J gene is TRBJ2-1, the V gene TRBV30; D gene unclear. The CDR3 has 14 amino acids. Germline CDR1 and CDR2: GTSNPN and SVGIG (reference sequence). V lost 1 base and J lost 10, with 17 bases in between. In nucleotides, the CDR3 is TGTGCCTGGAGTGCCCGGACCTTAATGGGGGAGCAGTTCTTC. Translated: CAWSARTLMGEQFF.

The genes are TRBV7-2 and TRBJ2-1; 8 nucleotides agree with TRBD2. Germline V CDR1 and CDR2: SGHTA, FQGNSA. Unmatched junction bases numbered 6, after V lost 5 bases and J lost 6 bases. The CDR3 is 14 residues long. The CDR3 loop reads CASSPRTSLNEQFF. The DNA of the CDR3 is TGTGCCAGCAGCCCACGGACTAGCCTCAATGAGCAGTTCTTC. Full variable domain (outside the CDR3, taken from reference TRBV7-2 and TRBJ2-1): GAGVSQSPSNKVTEKGKDVELRCDPISGHTALYWYRQSLGQGLEFLIYFQGNSAPDKSGLPSDRFSAERTGGSVSTLTIQRTQQEDSAVYLCASSPRTSLNEQFFGPGTRLTVL.

This clone was counted a few times. The V call is TRBV10-3, the J call TRBJ2-5; weak D call: TRBD2 (6 bases). The germline gives CDR1 ENHRY, CDR2 SYGVKD. This CDR3 has 12 amino acids. V lost 10 bases to trimming and J lost 5 bases, with 14 bases between them. The CDR3 DNA is TGTGCCACCCGATCCCTAGCGGAGACCCAGTACTTC. Protein: CATRSLAETQYF.

DNA for the CDR3: TGTGCCAGCAGCTTAGCCGGGACACTATACGAGCAGTACTTC. Protein sequence: CASSLAGTLYEQYF. The gene calls are TRBV7-9 and TRBJ2-7, with D perhaps TRBD1 (6 bases). The CDR3 totals 14 residues. The V gene lost 0 bases and the J gene lost 4 bases, with 10 bases spanning the gap. Looked up from germline, CDR1 is SEHNR and CDR2 is FQNEAQ (reference sequence).

This clone has only a few counts. The rearrangement joins TRBV7-9 to TRBJ2-3, with D unresolved. V was trimmed by 1 base and J by 0 bases, leaving 8 bases between them. The CDR3 has 15 residues. CDR1 is SEHNR, CDR2 FQNEAQ, per germline (reference sequence). The CDR3 DNA reads TGTGCCAGCAGCTTAGAAGTGGGCAGCACAGATACGCAGTATTTT. It yields the protein CASSLEVGSTDTQYF.

This clone was detected only a few times. V usage is TRBV5-1 and J usage is TRBJ2-6; D tentatively fits TRBD1 or TRBD2 (5 bases each). Trimming removed 4 bases from V and 0 bases from J, with 17 bases in between. Germline-derived CDR1 and CDR2 are SGHRS and YFSETQ. The CDR3 length is 18 residues. CDR3: CASSLSTGRTSGANVLTF. The CDR3 coding sequence is TGCGCCAGCAGCCTTTCCACGGGACGGACCTCTGGGGCCAACGTCCTGACTTTC.

The chain carries TRBV30 and TRBJ1-2; the D is unclear. CDR1 and CDR2 from the germline V gene are GTSNPN and SVGIG (reference sequence). CDR3 size: 14 residues. Trimming stripped 4 bases from V and 0 bases from J, with 12 bases between. CDR3 bases: TGTGCCTGGACCTCTTCCAGGCCTAACTATGGCTACACCTTC. This codes for CAWTSSRPNYGYTF.

This clone was seen only a few times. V is TRBV7-9 and J is TRBJ2-1; D remains unclear. V was clipped by 5 bases and J by 3 bases, with 5 bases between them. The CDR3 spans 12 residues. Germline V CDR1 and CDR2: SEHNR, FQNEAQ (reference sequence). The CDR3 DNA reads as TGTGCCAGCAGCCTACGCTACAATGAGCAGTTCTTC. Amino acids: CASSLRYNEQFF. Filled out from reference TRBV7-9 and TRBJ2-1, the complete variable domain reads DTGVSQNPRHKITKRGQNVTFRCDPISEHNRLYWYRQTLGQGPEFLTYFQNEAQLEKSRLLSDRFSAERPKGSFSTLEIQRTEQGDSAMYLCASSLRYNEQFFGPGTRLTVL.

The chain has TRBV7-9 and TRBJ1-5; D is undetermined. Germline CDR1 reads SEHNR; CDR2 reads FQNEAQ (reference sequence). V was trimmed by 1 base and J by 2 bases, leaving 9 bases between them. The CDR3 runs 15 residues. The CDR3 spells CASSLGARGNQPQHF. In DNA form, the CDR3 reads TGTGCCAGCAGCTTAGGGGCTCGGGGCAATCAGCCCCAGCATTTT.

The chain recombines TRBV7-9 with TRBJ2-1; 8 nucleotides agree with TRBD1. Losses at the gene ends were 4 bases for V and 5 bases for J; bases not matched to a gene: 13. Looked up from germline, CDR1 is SEHNR and CDR2 is FQNEAQ (reference sequence). The CDR3 consists of 17 residues. CDR3 nucleotides: TGTGCCAGCAGCTCGAACCCGCCGGGACAGGTCCACAATGAGCAGTTCTTC. Translation: CASSSNPPGQVHNEQFF.

The chain has TRBV4-2 and TRBJ2-1; no reliable D call. V lost 0 bases and J lost 0, with 9 bases in between. The CDR3 length is 16 residues. CDR1 is LGHNA, CDR2 YNFKEQ, per germline. CDR3 in DNA: TGTGCCAGCAGCCAAGATCATAGGAGCTCCTACAATGAGCAGTTCTTC. Translating it yields CASSQDHRSSYNEQFF.

In its sample, this clone was seen a few times. The rearrangement uses TRBV27 and TRBJ2-1, with D perhaps TRBD1 (7 bases). CDR3 size: 21 residues. The V gene lost 6 bases and the J gene lost 4 bases, with 34 bases spanning the gap. CDR1 MNHEY and CDR2 SMNVEV come from the germline V gene (reference sequence). CDR3 in amino acids: CASSTILPQGGSEGFYNEQFF. The CDR3, as DNA: TGTGCCAGCAGCACAATACTTCCCCAGGGGGGTTCGGAAGGCTTTTACAATGAGCAGTTCTTC.

The chain employs TRBV10-3 and TRBJ1-2; D possibly corresponds to TRBD1 (5 bases). V was clipped by 6 bases and J by 3 bases, with 11 bases between them. There are 13 residues in the CDR3. From germline, CDR1 is ENHRY and CDR2 SYGVKD. The DNA of the CDR3 is TGTGCCATCAGGGTGGAGACAGACTATGGCTACACCTTC. Its protein is CAIRVETDYGYTF.